This TCR beta chain was sequenced in a study of T cell responses to AZD1222 COVID-19 vaccine. Study results and caveats: Donor demographics were predominantly white British with a female majority; clonal diversity may be underestimated. Spike was spanned by vaccine-associated CD4 TCRs, with dominance at 160-218 and 743-854. Only a handful of individuals given AZD1222 were seropositive at baseline.

The CDR3 sequence is 15 residues long. Germline loops: CDR1 SGHRS, CDR2 YFSETQ. V was clipped by 4 bases and J by 2 bases, with 13 bases between them. Sequencing used immunoSEQ multiplex PCR; TCRdb keeps in-frame clones, though not all of them. The table includes roughly 140,000 clones, roughly 92% detected once. For this clone: Antigen unknown.

The material was peripheral blood, obtained on day 0 of AZD1222 vaccination. The TCR sequence derives from an adult in good health. The rearrangement uses TRBV5-1 and TRBJ1-5; no reliable D call. The CDR3 region has the DNA TGCGCCAGCAGCGCGGACGGCAGTGGCAATCAGCCCCAGCATTTT. As protein: CASSADGSGNQPQHF.